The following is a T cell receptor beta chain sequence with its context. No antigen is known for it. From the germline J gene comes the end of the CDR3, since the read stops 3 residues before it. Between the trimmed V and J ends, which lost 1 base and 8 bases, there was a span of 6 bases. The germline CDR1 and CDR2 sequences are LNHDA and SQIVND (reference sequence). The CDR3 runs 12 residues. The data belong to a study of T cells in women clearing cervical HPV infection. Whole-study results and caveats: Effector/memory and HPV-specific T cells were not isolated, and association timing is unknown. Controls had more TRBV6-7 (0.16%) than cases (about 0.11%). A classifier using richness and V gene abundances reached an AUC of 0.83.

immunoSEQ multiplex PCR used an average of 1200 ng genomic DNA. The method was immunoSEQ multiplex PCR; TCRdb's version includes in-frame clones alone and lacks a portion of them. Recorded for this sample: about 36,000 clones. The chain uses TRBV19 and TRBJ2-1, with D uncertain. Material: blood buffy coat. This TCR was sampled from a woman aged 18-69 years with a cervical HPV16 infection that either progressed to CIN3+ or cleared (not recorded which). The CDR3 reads CASSIVGYEQFF. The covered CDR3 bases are TGTGCCAGTAGTATAGTGGGCTATGAG.